Shown below are 18 T cell receptor beta chains from a single sample sequenced in a study of immune evolution from preneoplasia to lung adenocarcinoma. The method was immunoSEQ multiplex PCR; TCRdb's version includes in-frame clones alone and lacks a portion of them. This sample has a few thousand clones, with around 78% found just once. Source material: FFPE minimally invasive lung adenocarcinoma tissue. These receptors were collected from a person between 55 and 80 years old with lung adenocarcinoma.

The J gene is TRBJ1-2, the V gene TRBV5-1; 9 bases line up with TRBD1. J gave up 5 bases and V 4 bases, and 6 bases lay outside the gene matches. This CDR3 has 14 residues. The germline V gene encodes CDR1 SGHRS and CDR2 YFSETQ. CDR3 DNA: TGCGCCAGCAGCCCGGGACAGGGAAGGTATGGCTACACCTTC. It yields the protein CASSPGQGRYGYTF.

V usage is TRBV5-4 and J usage is TRBJ2-1; no clear D. Trimming pared 1 base from V and 6 bases from J, leaving 8 bases between. Germline V gives CDR1 SGHNT, CDR2 YYREEE (reference sequence). The CDR3 length is 13 residues. The CDR3 DNA reads TGTGCCAGCAGCTTGCGACCCTCCAATGAGCAGTTCTTC. Residues: CASSLRPSNEQFF. Together with reference TRBV5-4 and TRBJ2-1, the CDR3 gives the full variable domain: ETGVTQSPTHLIKTRGQQVTLRCSSQSGHNTVSWYQQALGQGPQFIFQYYREEENGRGNFPPRFSGLQFPNYSSELNVNALELDDSALYLCASSLRPSNEQFFGPGTRLTVL.

This clone was seen once. One end of the junction fails to match germline, which may point to a read error. The chain combines TRBV7-9 with TRBJ1-2; TRBD1 might be the D (5 bases). Germline V lookup: CDR1 SEHNR, CDR2 FQNEAQ (reference sequence). The CDR3 runs to 17 residues. Here the CDR3 DNA reads TGTGCCAGTAGCTTTCTGTCCCACCAGGGATTAGCAGTCGGCTACACCTTC. This gives the protein CASSFLSHQGLAVGYTF.

This chain joins TRBV18 and TRBJ1-1; D gene ambiguous. The CDR3 runs 15 residues. Trimming stripped 2 bases from V and 7 bases from J, with 17 bases between. Germline V CDR1 and CDR2: KGHSH, LQKENI. CDR3: CASSPVGESIGEAFF. CDR3 coding DNA: TGTGCCAGCTCACCAGTTGGCGAGTCAATCGGTGAAGCTTTCTTT.

The chain couples TRBV19 to TRBJ2-3, with a tentative D call TRBD2 (6 bases). Germline V gene sequence: CDR1 LNHDA, CDR2 SQIVND (reference sequence). This CDR3 spans 16 amino acids. Trimming stripped 7 bases from V and 0 bases from J, with 17 bases between. This CDR3 reads CASTTRSAASTDTQYF. The CDR3 region has the DNA TGTGCCAGTACGACTAGGTCTGCGGCTAGCACAGATACGCAGTATTTT.

This rearrangement joins TRBV5-6 to TRBJ1-2; no definite D call. The germline gives CDR1 SGHDT, CDR2 YYEEEE. V lost 0 bases and J 9 bases, leaving 6 bases between the germline ends. CDR3 size: 11 residues. In nucleotides, the CDR3 is TGTGCCAGCAGCTTGGCTCGGCGCTACACCTTC. Its translation: CASSLARRYTF.

The chain joins TRBV7-2 to TRBJ1-2; possible D gene TRBD1, 5 bases. This CDR3 spans 15 amino acids. The germline gives CDR1 SGHTA, CDR2 FQGNSA. Trimming pared 5 bases from V and 4 bases from J, leaving 17 bases between. Written as DNA, the CDR3 is TGTGCCAGCAGCCTACCCGGGGGGGAAGGCTATGGCTACACCTTC. It specifies CASSLPGGEGYGYTF.

The chain uses TRBV18 and TRBJ2-7; D is unresolved. The V end lost 0 bases, the J end lost 3 bases, and 9 bases lay between the germline ends. The length of the CDR3 is 14 residues. The germline CDR1 and CDR2 sequences are KGHSH and LQKENI. The CDR3 DNA is TGTGCCAGCTCACCACCTTCGGGCGTCTACGAGCAGTACTTC. It encodes CASSPPSGVYEQYF.

This clone has only one observation. The V call is TRBV5-1, the J call TRBJ2-3; weak D call: TRBD2 (5 bases). Per the germline V gene, CDR1 is SGHRS and CDR2 is YFSETQ. V gave up 1 base and J gave up 1 base, with 10 bases separating them. The CDR3 runs to 15 residues. The CDR3 DNA reads TGCGCCAGCAGCTTGCCAGCGGATCGCACAGATACGCAGTATTTT. It specifies CASSLPADRTDTQYF.

The V gene is TRBV28, the J gene TRBJ1-4, with a weak D call TRBD1 (6 bases). Germline V gives CDR1 MDHEN, CDR2 SYDVKM. CDR3 length equals 14 residues. V was clipped by 6 bases and J by 5 bases, with 13 bases between them. For the CDR3, the DNA is TGTGCCAGCAGCAAACAGGGAAGCAATGAAAAACTGTTTTTT. Translated, it gives CASSKQGSNEKLFF.

This rearrangement joins TRBV7-4 to TRBJ2-6; maybe TRBD1 (6 bases). The ends were cut back, 5 bases at V and 5 bases at J, with 22 bases in the middle. In germline, CDR1 is SGHVT, CDR2 SQSDAQ. The CDR3 totals 18 residues. The CDR3 DNA follows: TGTGCCAGCAGCGACAGGACCAGCTCACAAAGTCGGGCCAACGTCCTGACTTTC. Translated, it gives CASSDRTSSQSRANVLTF.

CDR3 nucleotide sequence: TGTGCCAGCATCCTAGGGTGGGGGCGCGACGAGCAGTACTTC. Protein product: CASILGWGRDEQYF. V is TRBV6-5 and J is TRBJ2-7; maybe TRBD1 (6 bases). CDR1 is MNHEY and CDR2 is SVGAGI in the germline V gene. CDR3 length: 14 amino acids. The V and J ends lost 7 bases and 5 bases respectively, with 18 bases between them.

This clone was found a few times. The chain combines TRBV4-3 with TRBJ2-3; 9 nucleotides agree with TRBD1. Germline-derived CDR1 and CDR2 are LGHNA and YSLEER. The CDR3 runs to 17 residues. Trimming cost V 0 bases and J 4 bases; bases outside gene matches: 8. CDR3 nucleotides: TGCGCCAGCAGCCAAGATTGGGGACAGGGTCTCCCAGATACGCAGTATTTT. Amino acid sequence: CASSQDWGQGLPDTQYF.

A single count supports this clone. V is TRBV11-3 and J is TRBJ2-2; TRBD1 agrees at 8 bases. Trimming cost V 5 bases and J 6 bases; bases outside gene matches: 5. The CDR3 has 14 residues. From germline, CDR1 is SGHNT and CDR2 YENEEA. This chain's CDR3 is CASSTGQGAGELFF. The CDR3 bases are TGTGCCAGCAGCACCGGACAGGGAGCCGGGGAGCTGTTTTTT.

The CDR3 DNA reads as TGTGCCATCAGCCAAGGACAGGGGGCGTTTGATGGCTACACCTTC. Its translation: CAISQGQGAFDGYTF. This chain joins TRBV10-3 and TRBJ1-2, with 11 nucleotides matching TRBD1. This CDR3 spans 15 amino acids. Trimming removed 6 bases from V and 6 bases from J; junction bases left unmatched: 9. Germline CDR1 is ENHRY and CDR2 is SYGVKD.

CDR3 DNA sequence: TGCGCCAGCAGCCTACAGGGAATGGATAATTCACCCCTCCACTTT. Protein product: CASSLQGMDNSPLHF. This chain joins TRBV5-1 and TRBJ1-6; maybe TRBD1 (6 bases). The CDR3 has 15 residues. Trimming removed 4 bases from V and 5 bases from J, with 13 bases in between. Germline V gene data show CDR1 as SGHRS and CDR2 as YFSETQ.

The chain carries TRBV5-4 and TRBJ1-1; 9 bases fit TRBD1. V dropped 0 bases and J dropped 10; count of bases not matched to a gene: 7. This CDR3 has 14 residues. Germline V gene data show CDR1 as SGHNT and CDR2 as YYREEE (reference sequence). The CDR3 spells CASSLGGTGKVAFF. In DNA, the CDR3 is TGTGCCAGCAGCTTGGGTGGGACAGGGAAGGTAGCTTTCTTT.

The chain combines TRBV7-8 with TRBJ2-7; D assignment may be TRBD1 or TRBD2 (5 bases each). The V and J ends lost 4 bases and 3 bases respectively, with 19 bases between them. Germline V lookup: CDR1 SGHVS, CDR2 FQNEAQ. The CDR3 is 16 amino acids. The DNA of the CDR3 is TGTGCCAGCAGCTCGATTCCCGGGACGACGCACTACGAGCAGTACTTC. This gives the protein CASSSIPGTTHYEQYF.